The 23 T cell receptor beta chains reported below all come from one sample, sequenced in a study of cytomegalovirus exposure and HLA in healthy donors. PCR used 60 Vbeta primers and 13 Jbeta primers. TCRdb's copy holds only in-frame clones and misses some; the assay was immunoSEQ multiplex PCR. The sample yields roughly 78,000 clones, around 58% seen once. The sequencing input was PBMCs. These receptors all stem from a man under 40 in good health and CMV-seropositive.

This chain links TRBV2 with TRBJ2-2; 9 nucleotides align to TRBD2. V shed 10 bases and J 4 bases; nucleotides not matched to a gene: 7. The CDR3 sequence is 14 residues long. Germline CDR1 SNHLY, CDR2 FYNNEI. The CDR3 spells CATRSGRGTGELFF. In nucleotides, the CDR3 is TGTGCCACCCGTAGCGGGAGAGGCACCGGGGAGCTGTTTTTT.

The CDR3 sequence: CASSRGSGANVLTF. The CDR3 nucleotides read TGTGCCAGTAGTCGAGGCTCTGGGGCCAACGTCCTGACTTTC. The chain couples TRBV19 to TRBJ2-6, with D unclear. The CDR3 loop spans 14 amino acids. Germline loops: CDR1 LNHDA, CDR2 SQIVND (reference sequence). V was cut by 5 bases and J by 0 bases, with 5 bases left in between.

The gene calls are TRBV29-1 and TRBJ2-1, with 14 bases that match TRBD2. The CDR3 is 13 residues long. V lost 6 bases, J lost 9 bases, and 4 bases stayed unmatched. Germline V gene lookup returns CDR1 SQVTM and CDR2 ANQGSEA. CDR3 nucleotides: TGCAGCGTCGCCGGACTAGCGGGAGGTGAGCAGTTCTTC. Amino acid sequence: CSVAGLAGGEQFF.

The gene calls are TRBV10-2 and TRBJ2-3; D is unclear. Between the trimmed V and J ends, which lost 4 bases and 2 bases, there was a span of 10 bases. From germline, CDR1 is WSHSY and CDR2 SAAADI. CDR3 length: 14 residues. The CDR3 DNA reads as TGCGCCAGCAGTGTGGCCCAGTTCACAGATACGCAGTATTTT. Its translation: CASSVAQFTDTQYF.

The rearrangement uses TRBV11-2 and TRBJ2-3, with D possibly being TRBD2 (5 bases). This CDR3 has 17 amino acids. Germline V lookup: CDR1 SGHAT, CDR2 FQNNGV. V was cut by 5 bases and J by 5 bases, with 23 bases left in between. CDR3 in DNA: TGTGCCAGCAGCGCGACGGGGAGCCTCTGGGCGGGAGATACGCAGTATTTT. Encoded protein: CASSATGSLWAGDTQYF.

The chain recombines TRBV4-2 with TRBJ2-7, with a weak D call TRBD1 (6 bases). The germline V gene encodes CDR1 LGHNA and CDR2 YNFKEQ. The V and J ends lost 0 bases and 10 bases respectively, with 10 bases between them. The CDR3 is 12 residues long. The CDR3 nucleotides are TGTGCCAGCAGCCAAGACCGGACAGAACAGTACTTC. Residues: CASSQDRTEQYF.

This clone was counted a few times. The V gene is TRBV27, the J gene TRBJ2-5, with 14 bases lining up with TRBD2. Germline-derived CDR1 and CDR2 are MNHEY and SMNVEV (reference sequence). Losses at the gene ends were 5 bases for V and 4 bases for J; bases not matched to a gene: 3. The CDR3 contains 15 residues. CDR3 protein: CASSLGLAGVETQYF. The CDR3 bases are TGTGCCAGCAGTCTGGGACTAGCGGGAGTAGAGACCCAGTACTTC.

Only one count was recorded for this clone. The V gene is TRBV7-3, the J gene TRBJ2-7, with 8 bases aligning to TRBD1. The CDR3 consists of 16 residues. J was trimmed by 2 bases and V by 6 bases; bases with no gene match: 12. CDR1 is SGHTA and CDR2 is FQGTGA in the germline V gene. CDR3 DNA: TGTGCCAGCAGTCTCTCAGGGGGCGACCCGCCCTACGAGCAGTACTTC. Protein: CASSLSGGDPPYEQYF.

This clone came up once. The CDR3 is CAWHRDRPYEQYF. The CDR3 nucleotides read TGTGCCTGGCACCGGGACAGACCCTACGAGCAGTACTTC. The gene calls are TRBV30 and TRBJ2-7; 7 positions agree with TRBD1. With V trimmed by 5 bases and J by 2 bases, 6 bases remained unmatched. From germline, CDR1 is GTSNPN and CDR2 SVGIG (reference sequence). The CDR3 sequence is 13 residues long.

This CDR3 is CASSLGWSSYEQYF. The CDR3 DNA reads TGCGCCAGCAGCTTAGGCTGGAGCTCCTACGAGCAGTACTTC. This chain links TRBV5-1 with TRBJ2-7; the D is unclear. Deletions cut 2 bases from V and 0 bases from J, with 9 bases between. The CDR3 contains 14 residues. Germline V gives CDR1 SGHRS, CDR2 YFSETQ.

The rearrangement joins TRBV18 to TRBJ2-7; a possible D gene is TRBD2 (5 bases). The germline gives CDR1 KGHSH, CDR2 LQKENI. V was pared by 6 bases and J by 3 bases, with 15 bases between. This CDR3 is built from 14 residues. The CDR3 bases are TGTGCCAGCTCCCAAGACGGGGTTCTCTACGAGCAGTACTTC. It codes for CASSQDGVLYEQYF. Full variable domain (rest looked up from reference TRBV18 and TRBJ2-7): NAGVMQNPRHLVRRRGQEARLRCSPMKGHSHVYWYRQLPEEGLKFMVYLQKENIIDESGMPKERFSAEFPKEGPSILRIQQVVRGDSAAYFCASSQDGVLYEQYFGPGTRLTVT.

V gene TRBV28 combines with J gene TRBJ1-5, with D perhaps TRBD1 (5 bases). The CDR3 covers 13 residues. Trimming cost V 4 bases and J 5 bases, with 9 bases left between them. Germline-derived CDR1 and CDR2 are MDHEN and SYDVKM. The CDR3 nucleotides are TGTGCCAGCAGTTCCCTGACAGATCAGCCCCAGCATTTT. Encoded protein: CASSSLTDQPQHF.

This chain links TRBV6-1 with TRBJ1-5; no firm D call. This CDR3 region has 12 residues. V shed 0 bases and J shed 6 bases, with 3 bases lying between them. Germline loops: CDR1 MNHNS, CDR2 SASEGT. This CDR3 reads CASSEASQPQHF. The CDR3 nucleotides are TGTGCCAGCAGTGAAGCTAGTCAGCCCCAGCATTTT.

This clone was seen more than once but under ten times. CDR3 in DNA: TGTGCCAGCAGTGAACAACAGAATCAGCCCCAGCATTTT. It yields the protein CASSEQQNQPQHF. The J gene is TRBJ1-5, the V gene TRBV6-1; no definite D call. CDR1 is MNHNS, CDR2 SASEGT, per germline. V gave up 2 bases and J gave up 4 bases, with 6 bases separating them. There are 13 residues in the CDR3.

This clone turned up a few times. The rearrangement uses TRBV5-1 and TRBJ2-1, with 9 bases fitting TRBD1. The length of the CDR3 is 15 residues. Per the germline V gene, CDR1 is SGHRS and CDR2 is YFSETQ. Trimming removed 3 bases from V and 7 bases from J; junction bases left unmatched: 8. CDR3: CASSYRGRIDNEQFF. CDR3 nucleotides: TGCGCCAGCAGCTACAGGGGGCGAATAGATAATGAGCAGTTCTTC.

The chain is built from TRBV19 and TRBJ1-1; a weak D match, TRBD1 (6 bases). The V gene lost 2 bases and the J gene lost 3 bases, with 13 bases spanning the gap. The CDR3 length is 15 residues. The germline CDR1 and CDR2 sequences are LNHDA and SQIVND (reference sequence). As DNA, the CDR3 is TGTGCCAGTAGTATAATTCAGGGGTGGGACACTGAAGCTTTCTTT. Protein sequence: CASSIIQGWDTEAFF. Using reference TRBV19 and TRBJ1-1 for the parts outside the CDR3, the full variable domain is DGGITQSPKYLFRKEGQNVTLSCEQNLNHDAMYWYRQDPGQGLRLIYYSQIVNDFQKGDIAEGYSVSREKKESFPLTVTSAQKNPTAFYLCASSIIQGWDTEAFFGQGTRLTVV.

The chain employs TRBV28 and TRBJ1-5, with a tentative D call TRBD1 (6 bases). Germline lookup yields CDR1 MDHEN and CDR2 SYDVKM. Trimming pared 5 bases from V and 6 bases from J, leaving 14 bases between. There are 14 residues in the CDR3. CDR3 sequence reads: CASSRAGAAQPQHF. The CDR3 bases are TGTGCCAGCAGTCGTGCGGGGGCTGCTCAGCCCCAGCATTTT.

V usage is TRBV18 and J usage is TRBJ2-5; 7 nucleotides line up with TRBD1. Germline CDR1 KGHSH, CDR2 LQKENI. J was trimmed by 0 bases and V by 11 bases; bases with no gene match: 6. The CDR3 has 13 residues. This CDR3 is CAPGTENQETQYF. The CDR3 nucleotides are TGTGCCCCAGGGACAGAGAACCAAGAGACCCAGTACTTC.

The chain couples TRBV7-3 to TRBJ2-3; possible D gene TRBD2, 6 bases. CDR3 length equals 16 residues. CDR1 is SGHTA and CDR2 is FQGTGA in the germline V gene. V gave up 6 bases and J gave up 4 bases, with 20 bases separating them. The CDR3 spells CASSPLGGTGADTQYF. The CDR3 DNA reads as TGTGCCAGCAGTCCACTTGGGGGGACTGGGGCAGATACGCAGTATTTT.

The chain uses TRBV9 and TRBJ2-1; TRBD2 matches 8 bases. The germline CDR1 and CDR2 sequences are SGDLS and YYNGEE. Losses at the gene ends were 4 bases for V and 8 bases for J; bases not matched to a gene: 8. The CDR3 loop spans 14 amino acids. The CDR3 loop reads CASSSGTSIHEQFF. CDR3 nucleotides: TGTGCCAGCAGCTCCGGGACTAGTATCCATGAGCAGTTCTTC.

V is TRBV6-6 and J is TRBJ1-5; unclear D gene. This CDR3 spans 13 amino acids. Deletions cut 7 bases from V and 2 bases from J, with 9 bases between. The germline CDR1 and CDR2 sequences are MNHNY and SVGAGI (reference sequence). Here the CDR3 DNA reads TGTGCCAGCACCTTAAGCCGCAATCAGCCCCAGCATTTT. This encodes CASTLSRNQPQHF.

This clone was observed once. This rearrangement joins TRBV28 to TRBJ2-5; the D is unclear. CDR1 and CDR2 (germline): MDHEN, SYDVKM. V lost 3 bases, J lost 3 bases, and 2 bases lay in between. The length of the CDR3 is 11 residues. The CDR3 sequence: CASSFKETQYF. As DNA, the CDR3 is TGTGCCAGCAGTTTTAAAGAGACCCAGTACTTC.

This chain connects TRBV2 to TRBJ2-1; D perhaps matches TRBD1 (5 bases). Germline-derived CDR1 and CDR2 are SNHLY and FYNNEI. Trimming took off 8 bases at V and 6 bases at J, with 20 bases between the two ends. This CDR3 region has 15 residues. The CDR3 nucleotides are TGTGCCAGCCAGGTAGACAGAATTTCGAGCAATGAGCAGTTCTTC. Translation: CASQVDRISSNEQFF.